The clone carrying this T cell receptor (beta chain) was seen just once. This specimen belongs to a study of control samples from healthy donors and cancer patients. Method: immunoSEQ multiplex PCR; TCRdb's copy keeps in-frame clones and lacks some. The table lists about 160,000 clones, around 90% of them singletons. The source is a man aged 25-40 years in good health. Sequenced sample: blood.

The CDR3 loop reads CASSPSPRGQYF. CDR3 nucleotide sequence: TGTGCCAGCAGTCCCTCTCCTAGAGGGCAGTATTTT. V usage is TRBV28 and J usage is TRBJ2-3; no firm D call. V was trimmed by 5 bases and J by 11 bases, leaving 14 bases between them. CDR3 length: 12 amino acids. The germline V gene encodes CDR1 MDHEN and CDR2 SYDVKM.